This T cell receptor beta chain was obtained from a study of blood T cell repertoires in COVID-19. Study-level background: Collection of acute and convalescent COVID-19 samples took place in the United States, Italy and Spain.

Assay: immunoSEQ multiplex PCR; the TCRdb copy retains only in-frame clones and omits some. The table has more than 85,000 clones, roughly 92% seen once. Germline V gene sequence: CDR1 SGHTA, CDR2 FQGNSA. With V trimmed by 2 bases and J by 4 bases, 10 bases remained unmatched. This CDR3 is built from 17 residues. The clonotype comes from a man between 65 and 85 years old with acute or convalescent COVID-19. Sequenced sample: peripheral blood. The chain recombines TRBV7-2 with TRBJ1-4, with 7 nucleotides matching TRBD1. The CDR3 region is CASSLLTGFGGNEKLFF. The CDR3 bases are TGTGCCAGCAGCTTACTGACAGGGTTCGGTGGTAATGAAAAACTGTTTTTT.